Listed below are T cell receptor beta chains from one sample, sequenced in a study of blood T cell dynamics during melanoma immunotherapy. Generated by immunoSEQ multiplex PCR, the TCRdb table keeps only in-frame clones and is missing some. The sample holds 9,500 to 14,000 clones, over 65% seen once. The source material was blood, sampled from a patient treated with checkpoint blockade. Receptors were obtained from a human donor with melanoma. Both conserved end residues are part of each CDR3. A D gene is named only where the DNA matches it firmly. The size of a clone is reported for some rows only, either as once, few or many, or as a class for expanded clones.

clone size: .
V gene: TRBV7-9
D gene: .
J gene: TRBJ2-7
CDR3 DNA: TGTGCCAGCAGCTCCTCGGACAGCGAGCAGTACTTC
CDR3 protein: CASSSSDSEQYF

clone size: .
V gene: TRBV28
D gene: .
J gene: TRBJ2-7
CDR3 DNA: TGTGCCAGCAGTTCCGGACAAGACTACGAGCAGTACTTC
CDR3 protein: CASSSGQDYEQYF

clone size: .
V gene: TRBV30
D gene: TRBD2
J gene: TRBJ2-5
CDR3 DNA: TGTGCCTGGAGTTGGAGCGGGGACCGAGAGACCCAGTACTTC
CDR3 protein: CAWSWSGDRETQYF

clone size: .
V gene: TRBV2
D gene: TRBD2
J gene: TRBJ2-3
CDR3 DNA: TGTGCCAGCAGTCGGGGAGGGGGCACAGATACGCAGTATTTT
CDR3 protein: CASSRGGGTDTQYF

clone size: once
V gene: TRBV5-4
D gene: .
J gene: TRBJ2-2
CDR3 DNA: TGTGCCACCTCTAGGGGAGCGCCGAACACCGGGGAGCTGTTTTTT
CDR3 protein: CATSRGAPNTGELFF

clone size: .
V gene: TRBV5-1
D gene: .
J gene: TRBJ2-3
CDR3 DNA: TGCGCCAGCAGCTTGGATGCGGGGACTAGCACAGATACGCAGTATTTT
CDR3 protein: CASSLDAGTSTDTQYF

clone size: .
V gene: TRBV6-1
D gene: TRBD1
J gene: TRBJ2-7
CDR3 DNA: TGTGCCAGCAGTTTAGGGGCACAGGGGAACTACGAGCAGTACTTC
CDR3 protein: CASSLGAQGNYEQYF

clone size: .
V gene: TRBV7-9
D gene: TRBD1
J gene: TRBJ2-5
CDR3 DNA: TGTGCCAGCAGCTTAAAAGTGGCAGGGGGCGGGGAGACCCAGTACTTC
CDR3 protein: CASSLKVAGGGETQYF

clone size: .
V gene: TRBV14
D gene: TRBD1
J gene: TRBJ2-1
CDR3 DNA: TGTGCCAGCAGCCGGGACAGGGTTAGTAACAATGAGCAGTTCTTC
CDR3 protein: CASSRDRVSNNEQFF

clone size: .
V gene: TRBV30
D gene: .
J gene: TRBJ1-3
CDR3 DNA: TGTGCCTGGAGTGGCCAGGCCTCTGGAAACACCATATATTTT
CDR3 protein: CAWSGQASGNTIYF

clone size: few
V gene: TRBV5-1
D gene: TRBD2
J gene: TRBJ2-7
CDR3 DNA: TGCGCCAGCAGTCTCGGGACTAGCGGGTACGAGCAGTACTTC
CDR3 protein: CASSLGTSGYEQYF

clone size: .
V gene: TRBV5-6
D gene: TRBD2
J gene: TRBJ2-1
CDR3 DNA: TGTGCCAGCAGCTTCGGGGGAGGGTCCTACAATGAGCAGTTCTTC
CDR3 protein: CASSFGGGSYNEQFF

clone size: .
V gene: TRBV21-1
D gene: .
J gene: TRBJ1-4
CDR3 DNA: TGTGCCAGCAGCAATGGACAGGGAGGTAATGAAAAACTGTTTTTT
CDR3 protein: CASSNGQGGNEKLFF

clone size: .
V gene: TRBV2
D gene: TRBD2
J gene: TRBJ2-5
CDR3 DNA: TGTGCCAGCGGGGGACTAGCGGGCGAGACCCAGTACTTC
CDR3 protein: CASGGLAGETQYF

clone size: .
V gene: TRBV27
D gene: .
J gene: TRBJ2-7
CDR3 DNA: TGTGCCAGCAGTCTCCTCGGACACCAGCATGAGCAGTACTTC
CDR3 protein: CASSLLGHQHEQYF

clone size: .
V gene: TRBV30
D gene: .
J gene: TRBJ2-3
CDR3 DNA: TGTGCCTGGAACCGCAGGGGGGGAAGCACAGATACGCAGTATTTT
CDR3 protein: CAWNRRGGSTDTQYF

clone size: .
V gene: TRBV7-9
D gene: .
J gene: TRBJ1-4
CDR3 DNA: TGTGCCAGCAGCTTAGTGGCCCTTAATGAAAAACTGTTTTTT
CDR3 protein: CASSLVALNEKLFF

clone size: .
V gene: TRBV28
D gene: .
J gene: TRBJ2-7
CDR3 DNA: TGTGCCAGCAGGTTAGGAACAGGGGAGCAGTACTTC
CDR3 protein: CASRLGTGEQYF

clone size: once
V gene: TRBV30
D gene: .
J gene: TRBJ1-2
CDR3 DNA: TGTGCCTGGACCCGGGGCCATTATGGCTACACCTTC
CDR3 protein: CAWTRGHYGYTF

clone size: few
V gene: TRBV4-2
D gene: .
J gene: TRBJ1-6
CDR3 DNA: TGTGCCAGCAGCCAAGATTCCGGACAGCACTATAATTCACCCCTCCACTTT
CDR3 protein: CASSQDSGQHYNSPLHF

clone size: .
V gene: TRBV10-1
D gene: TRBD1
J gene: TRBJ2-2
CDR3 DNA: TGCGCCAGGACGAGTGAAGACAGGGCGACCGGGGAGCTGTTTTTT
CDR3 protein: CARTSEDRATGELFF

clone size: .
V gene: TRBV5-1
D gene: TRBD2
J gene: TRBJ2-1
CDR3 DNA: TGCGCCAGCAGCGTGACTAGCGGCCTCTCCTACAATGAGCAGTTCTTC
CDR3 protein: CASSVTSGLSYNEQFF

clone size: .
V gene: TRBV23-1
D gene: .
J gene: TRBJ1-2
CDR3 DNA: TGCGCCAGCAGTCTCTGGGAGACAACTAACTATGGCTACACCTTC
CDR3 protein: CASSLWETTNYGYTF